Given below is one TCR beta chain in context. These data are taken from a study of blood T cell repertoires in COVID-19. About the study: Researchers got acute and convalescent COVID-19 samples from the United States, Italy and Spain. T cells, B-cell-depleted T cells, or PBMCs provided the cDNA or gDNA that served as material.

The V end lost 1 base, the J end lost 0 bases, and 7 bases lay between the germline ends. The CDR3 consists of 14 residues. CDR1 and CDR2 (germline): SGHKS, YYEKEE (reference sequence). Source study methods: Estimation of nucleated cell counts was performed using reference gene primer amplification. Sequenced by immunoSEQ multiplex PCR; TCRdb stores in-frame clones only, minus some. The V and J calls and clone size come from that table; D and trimming were worked out from the DNA. The sample carries over 200,000 clones, around nine tenths recorded once. Sequenced material: peripheral blood. V is TRBV5-5 and J is TRBJ1-1; D gene unclear. The sequence derives from a woman between 55 and 75 years old with acute or convalescent COVID-19. The CDR3 spells CASSLTEMNTEAFF. The CDR3, as DNA: TGTGCCAGCAGCTTGACGGAGATGAACACTGAAGCTTTCTTT.